The text below deals with one TCR beta chain. The record originates from a study of blood T cells in healthy people across ages. For the second PCR, which ran for about 7 to 12 cycles, a sample-barcoded 5' primer and a J-beta primer mix were used. Each sample yielded at least 2.5 million CDR3-containing paired-end reads. One entry per CDR3 protein, called by TCRdb with MiXCR from the 5' RACE reads. This repertoire shows about 640,000 distinct CDR3 sequences, roughly three fifths found once; its top ten account for more than 35%. Germline V gene lookup returns CDR1 SQVTM and CDR2 ANQGSEA. The CDR3 extends over 12 amino acids. After removal of 7 bases from V and 11 bases from J, the junction contained 10 bases not matched to a gene.

The TCR sequence derives from a man aged 55 to 70 in good health. The V gene is TRBV29-1, the J gene TRBJ2-5; 10 bases map to TRBD2. The sequencing input was blood. CDR3 nucleotide sequence: TGCAGCGCTACCGGAACTAGCGGGGATCAGTACTTC. This encodes CSATGTSGDQYF.